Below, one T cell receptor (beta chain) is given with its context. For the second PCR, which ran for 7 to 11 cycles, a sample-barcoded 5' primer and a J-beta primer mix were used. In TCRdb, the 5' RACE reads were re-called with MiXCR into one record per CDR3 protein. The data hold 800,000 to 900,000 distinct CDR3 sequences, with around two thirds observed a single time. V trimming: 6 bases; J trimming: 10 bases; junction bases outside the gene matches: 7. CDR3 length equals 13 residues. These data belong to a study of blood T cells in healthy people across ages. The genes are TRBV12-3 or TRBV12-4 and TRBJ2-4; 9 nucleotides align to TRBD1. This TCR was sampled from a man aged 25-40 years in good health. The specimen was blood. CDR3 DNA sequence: TGTGCCAGCAGCTGGGACAGGGATGGGATTCAGTACTTC. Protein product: CASSWDRDGIQYF.